This T cell receptor (beta chain) was documented in a study of T cell clonality in common variable immunodeficiency. For at least one year, all CVID subjects received replacement immunoglobulin. A remark on this clone: Its antigen is unidentified. From the germline J gene comes the end of the CDR3, since the read stops 3 residues before it.

TCRdb keeps only in-frame clones here, not all; method: immunoSEQ multiplex PCR. In total the sample includes tens of thousands of clones, none of them seen once. V lost 4 bases and J 0 bases, leaving 9 bases between the germline ends. Germline CDR1 reads MNHNS; CDR2 reads SASEGT. There are 14 residues in the CDR3. Study outcomes and limitations: Fewer TCRbeta clones were shared among CVID subjects than controls. In common variable immunodeficiency, TCR beta chains reportedly carried fewer deletions and N-nucleotide insertions.

This chain joins TRBV6-1 and TRBJ2-5; the D is unclear. This receptor was taken from a human donor with common variable immunodeficiency. Sequenced input: peripheral blood mononuclear cells. The CDR3 bases that were read are TGTGCCAGCAGTGCTACTATCAACCAAGAGACC. Protein: CASSATINQET. The CDR3, in full, reads CASSATINQETQYF.